This TCR gamma chain stems from a study of intestinal T cells in coeliac disease (dated by TCRdb to between 2020 and 2021). For the wider study: Coeliac patients were found to be much younger than controls, with mean ages of around 15 versus 50 years recorded in the TRG cohort. In the TCR-delta (TRD) cohort, there were duodenal biopsies from about ten coeliac disease patients and about ten non-coeliac controls. A second, larger TCR-gamma (TRG) cohort included duodenal biopsies from some 35 coeliac disease patients and approximately 19 non-coeliac controls. What the authors observed across the whole study: In training, clustering based on TRD kmers put all 20 or so biopsies in the right class, and the reported leave-one-out accuracy was over 80%. A significant age difference was observed between coeliac and control groups, although significant classification was not yielded by an age-split analysis. FFPE-derived DNA was found to be relatively degraded, and loss of a proportion of TCR sequences in each sample was likely caused by this degradation. Repeated CDR3 amino acid sequences could not be distinguished from PCR duplicates in the analysis. Clustering based on TRG put most of the roughly 54 biopsies (about 94%) in the right class, and the reported leave-one-out accuracy was around 90%.

For each case, genomic DNA was extracted from ten 5-um FFPE scrolls with the QIAamp DNA FFPE tissue kit. To test whether coeliac disease could be classified from the TCR repertoire, the study used duodenal biopsies that were formalin-fixed paraffin-embedded, fully anonymised, and surplus to diagnostic needs. A remark on this clone: The specificity of this receptor is unknown. One base away lies a much larger clone, so this may be a sequencing read error.

Relative to germline, V is missing 12 bases and J is missing 4 bases, with 11 bases of the junction outside any gene match. Its CDR3 holds 13 amino acids, cysteine through phenylalanine. The read is trimmed to its CDR3 DNA, 39 bases read in frame from base 1. CDR1 is given as EGSTGY and CDR2 as YDSYTSSV, both from the germline V gene. Library creation used multiplex PCR. Sequencing relied on an Ion Torrent PGM. TRG repertoires were amplified from approximately 220 ng of biopsy DNA with the LymphoTrack kit, in which Illumina adapters are carried by the primers. After purification with AMPure XP beads and quantification on a 2100 Bioanalyzer, the TRG amplicons were pooled in equimolar amounts. Sequencing of TRG libraries was performed on an Ion PGM instrument. As for the original processing: Using FastX, any read was removed if more than 10% of its nucleotides had quality scores below the third quartile calculated per patient. IMGT/HighV-QUEST was used to align the reads, assigning V, D and J genes, identifying CDR3 regions and assessing functionality. Sequences were converted to amino acids, and every sequence predicted to be non-functional was removed. The CDR3s were broken into kmers both with and without positional annotation, PCA was run on the kmer frequencies, and the samples were clustered using every one of the 1023 combinations of PCs 1-10. Classification was validated by leave-one-out cross-validation, re-optimising parameters on the remaining samples each time. Using the vegan R package, Shannon diversity was calculated from repeated random subsamples whose size matched the lowest read count. TCRdb called clones afresh from the public reads with CATT; identical DNA rows were later merged. None of the V and J calls come from the authors' own analysis; TCRdb made them. For this sample there are about 350 gamma-chain clones; about 55% appear just once. The top ten constitute 25% to 35% of the sample.

The V and J genes are TRGV4 and TRGJP2. The receptor comes from a human donor with celiac disease. Sequencing was carried out using a duodenal biopsy. The sequenced DNA is TGTGCCCCAATACCTGATAGTGATTGGATCAAGACGTTT. Its product reads: CAPIPDSDWIKTF.